This T cell receptor beta chain comes out of a study of cytomegalovirus exposure and HLA in healthy donors. Study-wide findings and caveats: In most subjects, TCR beta sequences reportedly gave accurate predictions of HLA-A and HLA-B alleles. The study flagged 150 to 200 TCR beta chains as cytomegalovirus-associated.

Primers: 60 Vbeta forward and 13 Jbeta reverse. Only in-frame clones appear in the TCRdb table, and some are missing; sequencing was by immunoSEQ multiplex PCR. The sample records 200,000 to 250,000 clones, under 85% being singletons. J was trimmed by 0 bases and V by 5 bases; bases with no gene match: 7. Germline-derived CDR1 and CDR2 are LNHDA and SQIVND (reference sequence). The CDR3 totals 16 residues. As for this clone: What it recognizes is unknown.

This TCR derives from a man aged 45-65 years in good health and CMV-seronegative. The J gene is TRBJ1-5, the V gene TRBV19; the match to TRBD1 covers 7 bases. The specimen sequenced was PBMCs. The CDR3 loop is CASSATGTASNQPQHF. In nucleotides, the CDR3 is TGTGCCAGTAGTGCGACTGGGACAGCTAGCAATCAGCCCCAGCATTTT.